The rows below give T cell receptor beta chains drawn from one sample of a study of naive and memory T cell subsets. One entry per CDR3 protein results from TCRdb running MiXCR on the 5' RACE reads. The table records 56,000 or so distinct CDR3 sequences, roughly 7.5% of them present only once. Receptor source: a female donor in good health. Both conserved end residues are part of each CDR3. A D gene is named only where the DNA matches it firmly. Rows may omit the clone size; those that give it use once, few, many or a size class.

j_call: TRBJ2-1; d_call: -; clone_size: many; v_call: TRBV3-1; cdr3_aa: CASRGYNEQFF; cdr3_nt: TGTGCCAGCAGAGGGTACAATGAGCAGTTCTTC
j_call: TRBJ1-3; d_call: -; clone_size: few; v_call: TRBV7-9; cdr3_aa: CASRSSRAALSGNTIYF; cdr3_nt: TGTGCCAGCAGATCCTCCAGGGCCGCCCTCTCTGGAAACACCATATATTTT
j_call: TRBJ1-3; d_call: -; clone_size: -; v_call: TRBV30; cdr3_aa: CAWAMSSGNTIYF; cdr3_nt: TGTGCCTGGGCGATGAGCTCTGGAAACACCATATATTTT
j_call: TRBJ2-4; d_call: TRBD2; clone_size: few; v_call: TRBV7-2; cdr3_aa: CASSRGLAPGNIQYF; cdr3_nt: TGTGCCAGCAGCCGAGGACTAGCCCCAGGAAACATTCAGTACTTC
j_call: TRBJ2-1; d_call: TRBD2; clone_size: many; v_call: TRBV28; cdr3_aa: CASSQTSGAYNEQFF; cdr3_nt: TGTGCCAGCAGTCAAACTAGCGGAGCCTACAATGAGCAGTTCTTC
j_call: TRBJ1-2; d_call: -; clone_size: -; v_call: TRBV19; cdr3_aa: CASSIVVPSYGYTF; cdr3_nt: TGTGCCAGTAGTATAGTGGTACCCTCCTATGGCTACACCTTC
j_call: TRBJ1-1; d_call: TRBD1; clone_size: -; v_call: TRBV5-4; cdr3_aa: CASLRGGGRGSDTEAFF; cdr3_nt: TGTGCCAGCTTACGAGGGGGGGGCAGGGGGAGCGACACTGAAGCTTTCTTT
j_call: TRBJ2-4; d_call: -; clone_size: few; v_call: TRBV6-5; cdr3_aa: CASSRGLQAKNIQYF; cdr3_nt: TGTGCCAGCAGTCGGGGACTTCAAGCCAAAAACATTCAGTACTTC
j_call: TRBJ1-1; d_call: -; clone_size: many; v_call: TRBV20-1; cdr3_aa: CSAPAGRLNTEAFF; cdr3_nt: TGCAGTGCCCCCGCGGGACGATTGAACACTGAAGCTTTCTTT
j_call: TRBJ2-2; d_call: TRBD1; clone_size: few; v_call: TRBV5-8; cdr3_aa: CASSLGHRGPEELFF; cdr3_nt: TGTGCCAGCAGCTTGGGGCACAGGGGCCCAGAGGAGCTGTTTTTT
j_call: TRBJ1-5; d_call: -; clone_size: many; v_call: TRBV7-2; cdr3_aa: CASSEGGTYQPQHF; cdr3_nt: TGTGCCAGCAGCGAAGGGGGGACTTATCAGCCCCAGCATTTT
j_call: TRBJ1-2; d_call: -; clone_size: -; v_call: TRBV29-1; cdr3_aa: CSVEQTYRNYGDTF; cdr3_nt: TGCAGCGTTGAACAGACTTACAGGAACTATGGCGACACCTTC
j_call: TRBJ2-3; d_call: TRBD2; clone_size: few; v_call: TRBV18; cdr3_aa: CASSPTSGGFDTQYF; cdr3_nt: TGTGCCAGCTCACCAACTAGCGGGGGATTCGATACGCAGTATTTT
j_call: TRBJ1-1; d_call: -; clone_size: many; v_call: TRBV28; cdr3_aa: CASSLRNMNTEAFF; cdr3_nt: TGTGCCAGCAGTTTAAGGAATATGAACACTGAAGCTTTCTTT
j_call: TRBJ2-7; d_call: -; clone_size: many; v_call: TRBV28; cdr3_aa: CASSSSVPSYEQYF; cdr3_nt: TGTGCCAGCAGTTCCAGCGTCCCGTCCTACGAGCAGTACTTC
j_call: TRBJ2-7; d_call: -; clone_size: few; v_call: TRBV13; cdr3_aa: CASSLRTSYEQYF; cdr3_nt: TGTGCCAGCAGCCTAAGGACCTCCTACGAGCAGTACTTC